One TCR beta chain is described in this entry. The antigen is undetermined. The sample comes from a study of CXCR3-negative and CXCR3-positive naive CD8 T cells. About the study: Overall TRB read output was about 140 million, and each library contained about 1.5 +/- 0.3 million reads.

Study-wide points: A higher hydrophobicity marked the TRB CDR3s of CXCR3-positive naive cells versus CXCR3-negative naive cells. Partly lower CXCR3 expression followed cryopreservation, and most assays relied on fresh PBMCs. Whereas both naive subsets had comparably high diversity, memory CD8+ cells had much lower diversity.

5' RACE that incorporated UMI labels was used to prepare the TRB cDNA libraries. After re-calling the 5' RACE reads, TCRdb lists one entry per CDR3 protein, DNA absent. The specimen's table records roughly 140,000 distinct CDR3 sequences. CDR3 size: 13 residues. CDR1 is SGHAT and CDR2 is FQNNGV in the germline V gene. The study sorted every CD8+ T cell subset in triplicate at 280,000 or so cells each. The sequenced material came from naive CXCR3+ CD8+ T cells from blood. Subset reported: CD45RO-CCR7+CD27+CD95- naive CD8+ T cells expressing CXCR3 (TNR3+). The V call is TRBV11-2, the J call TRBJ2-7. The sequence derives from a human donor in good health. Some clones in this sample may be carry-over from other donors' samples. The chain's CDR3 is CASSLGPSYEQYF.